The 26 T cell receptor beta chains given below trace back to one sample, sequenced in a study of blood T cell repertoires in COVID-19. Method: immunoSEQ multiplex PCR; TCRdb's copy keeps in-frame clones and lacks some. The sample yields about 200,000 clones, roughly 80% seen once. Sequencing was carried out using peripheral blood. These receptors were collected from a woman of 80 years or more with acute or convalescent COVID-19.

This chain's CDR3 is CASSKDRQLLEYGYTF. The CDR3 DNA reads TGTGCCAGTAGTAAGGACAGGCAACTCTTAGAATATGGCTACACCTTC. V is TRBV19 and J is TRBJ1-2, with 7 nucleotides matching TRBD1. CDR1 is LNHDA and CDR2 is SQIVND in the germline V gene (reference sequence). The length of the CDR3 is 16 residues. Losses at the gene ends were 4 bases for V and 5 bases for J; bases not matched to a gene: 13.

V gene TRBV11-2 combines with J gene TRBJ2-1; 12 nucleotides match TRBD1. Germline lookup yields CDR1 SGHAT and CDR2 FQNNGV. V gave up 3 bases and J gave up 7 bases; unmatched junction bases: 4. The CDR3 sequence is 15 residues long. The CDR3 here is CASSLGTGGLNEQFF. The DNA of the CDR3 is TGTGCCAGCAGCTTGGGGACAGGGGGCTTAAATGAGCAGTTCTTC.

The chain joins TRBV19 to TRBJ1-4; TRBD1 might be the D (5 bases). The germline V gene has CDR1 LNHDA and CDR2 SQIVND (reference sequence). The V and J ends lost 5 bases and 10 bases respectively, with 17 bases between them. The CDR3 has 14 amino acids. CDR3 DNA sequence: TGTGCCAGTAGTGACGCAGGGTATAGGAGAAAACTGTTTTTT. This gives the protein CASSDAGYRRKLFF. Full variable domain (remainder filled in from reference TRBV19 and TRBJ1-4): DGGITQSPKYLFRKEGQNVTLSCEQNLNHDAMYWYRQDPGQGLRLIYYSQIVNDFQKGDIAEGYSVSREKKESFPLTVTSAQKNPTAFYLCASSDAGYRRKLFFGSGTQLSVL.

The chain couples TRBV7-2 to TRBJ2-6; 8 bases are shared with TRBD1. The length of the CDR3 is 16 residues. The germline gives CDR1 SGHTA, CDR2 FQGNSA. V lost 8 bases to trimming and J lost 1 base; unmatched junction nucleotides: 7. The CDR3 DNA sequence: TGTGCCAGCGGCACCCGGACAGGGTCTGGGGCCAACGTCCTGACTTTC. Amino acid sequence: CASGTRTGSGANVLTF.

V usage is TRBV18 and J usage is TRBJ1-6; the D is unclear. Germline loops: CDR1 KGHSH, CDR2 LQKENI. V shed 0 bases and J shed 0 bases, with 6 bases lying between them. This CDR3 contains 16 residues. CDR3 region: CASSPPSSSYNSPLHF. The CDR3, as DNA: TGTGCCAGCTCACCACCTTCGAGCTCCTATAATTCACCCCTCCACTTT.

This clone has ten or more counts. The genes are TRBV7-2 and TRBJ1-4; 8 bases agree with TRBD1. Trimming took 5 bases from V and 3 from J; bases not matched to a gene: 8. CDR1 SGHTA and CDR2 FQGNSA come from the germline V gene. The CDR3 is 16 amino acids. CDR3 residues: CASSKHGQGANEKLFF. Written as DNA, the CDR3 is TGTGCCAGCAGCAAACACGGACAGGGCGCTAATGAAAAACTGTTTTTT. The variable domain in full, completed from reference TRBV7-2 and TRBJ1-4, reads GAGVSQSPSNKVTEKGKDVELRCDPISGHTALYWYRQSLGQGLEFLIYFQGNSAPDKSGLPSDRFSAERTGGSVSTLTIQRTQQEDSAVYLCASSKHGQGANEKLFFGSGTQLSVL.

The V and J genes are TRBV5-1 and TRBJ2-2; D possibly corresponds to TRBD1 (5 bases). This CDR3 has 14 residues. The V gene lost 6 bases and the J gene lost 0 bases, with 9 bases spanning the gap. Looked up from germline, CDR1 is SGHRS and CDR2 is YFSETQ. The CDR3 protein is CASNGHPNTGELFF. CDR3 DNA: TGCGCCAGCAATGGACACCCGAACACCGGGGAGCTGTTTTTT.

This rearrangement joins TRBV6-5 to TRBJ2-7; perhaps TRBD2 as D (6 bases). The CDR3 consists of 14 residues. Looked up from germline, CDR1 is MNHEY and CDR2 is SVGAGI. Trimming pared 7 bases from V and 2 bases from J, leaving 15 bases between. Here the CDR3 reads CASIAGLPPYEQYF. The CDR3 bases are TGTGCCAGCATCGCCGGACTACCACCCTACGAGCAGTACTTC.

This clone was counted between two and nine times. CDR3 protein: CASRSSDRGLWTDTQYF. The CDR3 nucleotides read TGTGCCAGTAGGAGCTCCGACAGGGGGTTGTGGACAGATACGCAGTATTTT. V and J are TRBV19 and TRBJ2-3; 9 nucleotides agree with TRBD1. The CDR3 runs to 17 residues. CDR1 LNHDA and CDR2 SQIVND come from the germline V gene (reference sequence). Unmatched junction bases numbered 13, after V lost 6 bases and J lost 3 bases.

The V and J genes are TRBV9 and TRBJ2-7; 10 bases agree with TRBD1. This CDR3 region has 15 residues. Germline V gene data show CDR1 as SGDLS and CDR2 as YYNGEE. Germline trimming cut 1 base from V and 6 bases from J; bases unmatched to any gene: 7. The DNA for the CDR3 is TGTGCCAGCAGCGTACGGACAGGGGGATTAGGCGAGCAGTACTTC. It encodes CASSVRTGGLGEQYF.

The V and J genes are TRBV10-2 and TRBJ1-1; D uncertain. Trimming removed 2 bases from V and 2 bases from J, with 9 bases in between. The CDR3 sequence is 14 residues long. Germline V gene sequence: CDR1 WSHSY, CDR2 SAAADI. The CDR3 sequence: CASSEMAENTEAFF. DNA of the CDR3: TGCGCCAGCAGTGAGATGGCCGAAAACACTGAAGCTTTCTTT.

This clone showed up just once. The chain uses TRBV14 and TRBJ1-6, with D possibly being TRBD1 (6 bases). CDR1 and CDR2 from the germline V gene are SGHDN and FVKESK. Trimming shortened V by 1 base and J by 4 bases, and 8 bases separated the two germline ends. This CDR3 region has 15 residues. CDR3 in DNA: TGTGCCAGCAGCCAAGGGACAGCTTATAATTCACCCCTCCACTTT. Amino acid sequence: CASSQGTAYNSPLHF.

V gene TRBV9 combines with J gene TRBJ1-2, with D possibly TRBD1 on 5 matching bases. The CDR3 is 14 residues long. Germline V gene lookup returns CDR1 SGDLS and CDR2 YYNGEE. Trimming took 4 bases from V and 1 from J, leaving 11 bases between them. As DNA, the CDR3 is TGTGCCAGCAGCCTCCCAGGGCGTAACTATGGCTACACCTTC. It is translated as CASSLPGRNYGYTF.

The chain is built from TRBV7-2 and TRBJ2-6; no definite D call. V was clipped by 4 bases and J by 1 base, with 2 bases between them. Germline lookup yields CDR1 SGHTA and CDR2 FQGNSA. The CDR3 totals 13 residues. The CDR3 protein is CASSSSGANVLTF. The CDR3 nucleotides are TGTGCCAGCAGCTCATCTGGGGCCAACGTCCTGACTTTC.

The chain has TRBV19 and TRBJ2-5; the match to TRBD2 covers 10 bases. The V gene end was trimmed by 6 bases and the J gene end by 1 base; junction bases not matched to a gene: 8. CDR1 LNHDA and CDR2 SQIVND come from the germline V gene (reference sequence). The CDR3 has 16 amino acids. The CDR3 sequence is CASRAGTSVVQETQYF. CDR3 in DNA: TGTGCCAGTAGGGCCGGGACTAGCGTAGTCCAAGAGACCCAGTACTTC. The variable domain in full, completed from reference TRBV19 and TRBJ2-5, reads DGGITQSPKYLFRKEGQNVTLSCEQNLNHDAMYWYRQDPGQGLRLIYYSQIVNDFQKGDIAEGYSVSREKKESFPLTVTSAQKNPTAFYLCASRAGTSVVQETQYFGPGTRLLVL.

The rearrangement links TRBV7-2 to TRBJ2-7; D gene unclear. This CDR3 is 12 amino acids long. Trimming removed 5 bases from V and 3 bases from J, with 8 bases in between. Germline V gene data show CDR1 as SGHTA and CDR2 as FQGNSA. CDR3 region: CASSITRYEQYF. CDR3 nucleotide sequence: TGTGCCAGCAGCATCACACGCTACGAGCAGTACTTC.

The CDR3 DNA follows: TGTGCCAGCAGCTTTTCGGGGACTAGCGGGACGCGGCAAGAGACCCAGTACTTC. It is translated as CASSFSGTSGTRQETQYF. V gene TRBV7-8 combines with J gene TRBJ2-5; 13 bases fit TRBD2. V lost 3 bases and J lost 2; bases outside the gene matches: 9. The CDR3 length is 18 residues. The germline CDR1 and CDR2 sequences are SGHVS and FQNEAQ.

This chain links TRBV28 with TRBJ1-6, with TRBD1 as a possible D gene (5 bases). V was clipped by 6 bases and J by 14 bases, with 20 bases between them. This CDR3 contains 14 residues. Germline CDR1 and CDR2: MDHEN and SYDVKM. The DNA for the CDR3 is TGTGCCAGCAGCCCTCCCAGAACGGGGGGGGCCCTCCACTTT. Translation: CASSPPRTGGALHF. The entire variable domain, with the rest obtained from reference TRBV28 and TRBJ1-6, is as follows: DVKVTQSSRYLVKRTGEKVFLECVQDMDHENMFWYRQDPGLGLRLIYFSYDVKMKEKGDIPEGYSVSREKKERFSLILESASTNQTSMYLCASSPPRTGGALHFGNGTRLTVT.

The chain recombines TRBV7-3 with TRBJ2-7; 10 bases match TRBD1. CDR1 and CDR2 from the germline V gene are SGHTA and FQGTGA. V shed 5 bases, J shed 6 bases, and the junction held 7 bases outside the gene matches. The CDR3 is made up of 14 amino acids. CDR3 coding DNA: TGTGCCAGCAGCCCCGGACAGGGGGTTCTCGAGCAGTACTTC. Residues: CASSPGQGVLEQYF.

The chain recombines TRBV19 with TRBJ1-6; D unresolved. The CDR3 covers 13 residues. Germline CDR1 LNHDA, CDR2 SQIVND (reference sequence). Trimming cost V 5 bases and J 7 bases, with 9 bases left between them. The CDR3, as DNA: TGTGCCAGTAGTCCTAGGCGGAATTCACCCCTCCACTTT. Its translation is CASSPRRNSPLHF.

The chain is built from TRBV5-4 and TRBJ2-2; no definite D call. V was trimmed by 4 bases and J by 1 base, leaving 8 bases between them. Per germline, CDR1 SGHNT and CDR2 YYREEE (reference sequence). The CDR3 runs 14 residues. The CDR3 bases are TGTGCCAGCAGCCCAACCAGGAACACCGGGGAGCTGTTTTTT. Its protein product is CASSPTRNTGELFF.

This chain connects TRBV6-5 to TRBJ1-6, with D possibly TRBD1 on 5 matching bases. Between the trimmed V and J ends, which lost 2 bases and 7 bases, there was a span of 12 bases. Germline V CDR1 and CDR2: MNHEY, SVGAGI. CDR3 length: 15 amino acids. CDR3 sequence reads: CASSYESGKNSPLHF. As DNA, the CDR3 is TGTGCCAGCAGTTACGAGTCAGGGAAAAATTCACCCCTCCACTTT.

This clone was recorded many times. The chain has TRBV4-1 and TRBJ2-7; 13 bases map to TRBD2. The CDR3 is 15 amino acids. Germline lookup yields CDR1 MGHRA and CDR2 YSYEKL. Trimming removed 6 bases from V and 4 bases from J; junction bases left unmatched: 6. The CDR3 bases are TGCGCCAGCAGTCCGGGACTAGCGGGAATATACGAGCAGTACTTC. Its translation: CASSPGLAGIYEQYF.

CDR3 sequence: CASSPSFSPDTQYF. Here the CDR3 DNA reads TGTGCCAGCAGCCCCAGTTTTAGCCCAGATACGCAGTATTTT. The chain couples TRBV11-3 to TRBJ2-3; D not resolved. This CDR3 is built from 14 residues. V lost 5 bases and J 4 bases, leaving 13 bases between the germline ends. The germline gives CDR1 SGHNT, CDR2 YENEEA.

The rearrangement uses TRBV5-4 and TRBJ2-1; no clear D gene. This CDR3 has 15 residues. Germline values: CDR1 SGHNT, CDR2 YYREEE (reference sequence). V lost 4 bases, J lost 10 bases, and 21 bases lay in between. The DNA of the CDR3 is TGTGCCAGCAGCACCGGGTCCTTACTCTCACGGGAGCAGTTCTTC. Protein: CASSTGSLLSREQFF.

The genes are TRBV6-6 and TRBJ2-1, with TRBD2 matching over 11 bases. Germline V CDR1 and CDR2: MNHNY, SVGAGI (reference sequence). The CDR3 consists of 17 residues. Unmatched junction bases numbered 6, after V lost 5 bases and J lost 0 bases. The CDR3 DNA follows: TGTGCCAGCAGTCAGGTAGCGGGAGGGGTCTCCTACAATGAGCAGTTCTTC. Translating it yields CASSQVAGGVSYNEQFF.